The entry below gives a single T cell receptor beta chain sequence along with its context. Its antigen is currently unknown. With 6 bases removed from V and 10 bases from J, the gap between germline ends came to 5 bases. The germline V gene encodes CDR1 SGHNT and CDR2 YYREEE (reference sequence). The CDR3 length is 8 residues. Autoimmune disease history or systemic immunosuppression meant exclusion. Sequencing was performed with immunoSEQ multiplex PCR; in TCRdb, only in-frame clones are kept and a portion is missing. The data contain 85,000 to 100,000 clones, approximately 86% of them singletons. This sample stems from a study of OX40 agonist ivuxolimab in advanced cancers. Study as a whole: Participants averaged approximately 60 years of age (range roughly 20 to 90) and were approximately 81% male. It was permissible to have had prior anti-PD-1, anti-PD-L1 or anti-CTLA-4 therapy, and around 40% had some.

Study-level points and caveats: Near-lowest levels of clonal expansion characterized partial responders at 0.1-3.0 mg/kg.

Material: CD4+ or CD8+ T cells sorted from blood, obtained in a trial of the OX40 agonist ivuxolimab. The source is an adult with an advanced solid tumor such as melanoma, head and neck, liver or kidney cancer. The rearrangement joins TRBV5-4 to TRBJ2-7, with D hard to call. In DNA, the CDR3 is TGTGCCAGCACCTTTCAGTACTTC. This translates into CASTFQYF.